This TCR beta chain was sequenced during a study of shared clonotypes between healthy human individuals. Study findings and constraints: Naive subsets generally had larger estimated richness than memory subsets.

This clone was picked up one time. Its specificity is not known. Profiling relied on immunoSEQ multiplex PCR, and the TCRdb table lists in-frame clones only, not all of them. The repertoire holds millions of clones, over 85% seen once, with 0.13% to 0.15% in the top ten. Source material: naive CD4+ T cells sorted from blood. Subset of the sample: CD45RA+ positively selected. This clonotype was sampled from a man aged 18 to 35 in good health.

The CDR3: CASSMSGRNGYTF. DNA for the CDR3: TGTGCCAGTAGTATGTCAGGACGGAATGGCTACACCTTC. The chain is built from TRBV19 and TRBJ1-2; D ambiguous. Germline CDR1 is LNHDA and CDR2 is SQIVND (reference sequence). This CDR3 has 13 residues. V was pared by 3 bases and J by 6 bases, with 11 bases between.